This TCR beta chain was sequenced during a study of shared clonotypes between healthy human individuals. Naive CD8 populations comprised CD45RO-negative cells positively selected for CCR7, excluding terminally differentiated effector memory CD45RA+ cells. Repertoires were generated with immunoSEQ multiplex PCR, while TCRdb's copy carries only in-frame clones and drops some. This table holds 800,000 or so clones, 90% to 98% found once. In germline, CDR1 is MNHNS, CDR2 SASEGT. V shed 3 bases and J 5 bases; nucleotides not matched to a gene: 7. The CDR3 sequence is 15 residues long. The chain is built from TRBV6-1 and TRBJ2-3, with 8 positions matching TRBD1. The receptor was isolated from a man aged 25 to 40 in good health. Sequencing used naive CD8+ T cells sorted from blood. The CDR3 DNA reads as TGTGCCAGCAGTGAGGTTCAGGGGGCTGGAGATACGCAGTATTTT. Translation gives CASSEVQGAGDTQYF.